These T cell receptor beta chains were read from a single sample in a study of cytomegalovirus exposure and HLA in healthy donors. TCRdb's table, derived via immunoSEQ multiplex PCR, lists solely in-frame clones and lacks some. This table holds 130,000 or so clones, 8% to 9.5% found once. Sequencing was carried out using PBMCs. The origin of the receptors is a man aged 35 to 55 in good health and CMV-seronegative. Both conserved end residues are part of each CDR3. Each record gives: D gene, J gene, clone size, V gene, CDR3 protein, CDR3 DNA. The D gene is left open where the match is weak. Size is stated for part of the rows, as once, few or many counts, or as a class when the clone is expanded.

>-|TRBJ1-2|-|TRBV4-1
CASSQDRGSRGYGYTF
TGCGCCAGCAGCCAAGATCGGGGGTCCCGGGGCTATGGCTACACCTTC
>-|TRBJ2-7|-|TRBV13
CASSILTEYEQYF
TGTGCCAGCAGCATTTTAACAGAATACGAGCAGTACTTC
>-|TRBJ1-2|few|TRBV28
CASSLGGELSPNYGYTF
TGTGCCAGCAGTTTGGGAGGGGAGTTATCCCCTAACTATGGCTACACCTTC
>TRBD2|TRBJ2-1|-|TRBV5-1
CASSSELADYNEQFF
TGCGCCAGCAGTAGCGAGCTAGCGGACTACAATGAGCAGTTCTTC
>TRBD1|TRBJ2-7|-|TRBV5-5
CASSLVPGGSYEQYF
TGTGCCAGCAGCTTGGTCCCAGGGGGTTCCTACGAGCAGTACTTC
>TRBD2|TRBJ2-5|-|TRBV18
CASSHETSGGETQYF
TGTGCCAGCTCACACGAAACTAGCGGGGGGGAGACCCAGTACTTC
>TRBD2|TRBJ2-2|-|TRBV27
CASGLAGAQLGGELFF
TGTGCCAGCGGGCTAGCGGGGGCCCAACTGGGCGGGGAGCTGTTTTTT
>-|TRBJ2-1|few|TRBV7-8
CASRKQGLSYNEQFF
TGTGCCAGCAGAAAACAGGGCTTATCCTACAATGAGCAGTTCTTC
>TRBD1|TRBJ2-5|-|TRBV25-1
CASSGRTGGAETQYF
TGTGCCAGCAGTGGAAGGACAGGGGGCGCGGAGACCCAGTACTTC
>TRBD2|TRBJ2-2|-|TRBV9
CASSVGGLAGTTGELFF
TGTGCCAGCAGCGTCGGAGGTCTAGCGGGGACCACCGGGGAGCTGTTTTTT
>-|TRBJ2-7|-|TRBV20-1
CSARQAYEQYF
TGCAGTGCGAGACAGGCCTACGAGCAGTACTTC
>-|TRBJ2-2|few|TRBV21-1
CASSKAGSTGELFF
TGTGCCAGCAGCAAAGCTGGTAGCACCGGGGAGCTGTTTTTT
>TRBD1|TRBJ1-2|-|TRBV29-1
CSVEAFTGVEDYGYTF
TGCAGCGTTGAAGCCTTTACAGGGGTGGAGGACTATGGCTACACCTTC
>-|TRBJ1-2|-|TRBV7-2
CASSFTGTRSGYTF
TGTGCCAGCAGCTTCACCGGGACAAGAAGTGGCTACACCTTC
>TRBD1|TRBJ1-5|few|TRBV18
CASSGTGDQPQHF
TGTGCCAGCTCAGGGACAGGGGATCAGCCCCAGCATTTT
>TRBD1|TRBJ2-7|few|TRBV6-5
CASSSRTGDEQYF
TGTGCCAGCAGTTCCCGGACAGGGGACGAGCAGTACTTC
>TRBD1|TRBJ1-5|few|TRBV28
CASSLLGQDPWNQPQHF
TGTGCCAGCAGCCTTCTCGGACAGGATCCCTGGAATCAGCCCCAGCATTTT
>TRBD2|TRBJ2-3|-|TRBV6-1
CASSASGGGADTQYF
TGTGCCAGCAGTGCCAGCGGGGGGGGAGCAGATACGCAGTATTTT
>TRBD1|TRBJ2-7|-|TRBV7-9
CASGSGTGPYEQYF
TGTGCCAGCGGATCCGGGACAGGTCCCTACGAGCAGTACTTC
>TRBD2|TRBJ2-3|few|TRBV7-2
CASSLVGSGGAMDTQYF
TGTGCCAGCAGCTTAGTCGGTAGCGGGGGGGCAATGGATACGCAGTATTTT
>-|TRBJ1-5|-|TRBV6-1
CASSEAGLNQPQHF
TGTGCCAGCAGTGAAGCGGGACTGAATCAGCCCCAGCATTTT
>TRBD1|TRBJ1-2|-|TRBV7-6
CASSLSGTGDGYTF
TGTGCCAGCAGCCTTTCCGGGACAGGGGACGGCTACACCTTC
>-|TRBJ1-1|few|TRBV5-1
CASSLRSTKDTEAFF
TGCGCCAGCAGCTTGAGGAGCACAAAGGACACTGAAGCTTTCTTT
>-|TRBJ2-3|few|TRBV2
CASSPLGEGGIDTQYF
TGTGCCAGCAGCCCCCTCGGGGAGGGGGGTATAGATACGCAGTATTTT